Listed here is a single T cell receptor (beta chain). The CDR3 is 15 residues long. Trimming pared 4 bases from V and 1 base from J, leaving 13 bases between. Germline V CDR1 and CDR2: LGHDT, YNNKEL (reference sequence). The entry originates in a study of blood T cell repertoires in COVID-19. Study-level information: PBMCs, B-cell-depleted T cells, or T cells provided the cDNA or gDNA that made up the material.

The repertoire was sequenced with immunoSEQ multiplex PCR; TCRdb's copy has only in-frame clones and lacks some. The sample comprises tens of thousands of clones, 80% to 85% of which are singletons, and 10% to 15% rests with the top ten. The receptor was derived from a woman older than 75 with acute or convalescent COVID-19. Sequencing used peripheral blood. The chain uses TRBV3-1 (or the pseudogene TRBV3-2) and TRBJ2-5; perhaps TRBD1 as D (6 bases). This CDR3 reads CASSRQQGIQETQYF. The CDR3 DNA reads TGTGCCAGCAGCCGCCAACAGGGAATCCAAGAGACCCAGTACTTC.